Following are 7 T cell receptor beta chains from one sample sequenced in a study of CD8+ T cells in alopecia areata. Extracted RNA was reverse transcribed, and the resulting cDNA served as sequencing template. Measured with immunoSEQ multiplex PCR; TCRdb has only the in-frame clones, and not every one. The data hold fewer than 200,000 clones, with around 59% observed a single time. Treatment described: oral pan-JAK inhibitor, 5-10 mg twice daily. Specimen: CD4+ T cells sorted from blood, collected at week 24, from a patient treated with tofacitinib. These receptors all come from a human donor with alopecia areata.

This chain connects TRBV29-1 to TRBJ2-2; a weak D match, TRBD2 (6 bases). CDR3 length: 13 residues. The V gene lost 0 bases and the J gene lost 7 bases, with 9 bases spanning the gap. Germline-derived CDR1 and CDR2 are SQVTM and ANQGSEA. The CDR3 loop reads CSVEDPAGGELFF. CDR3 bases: TGCAGCGTTGAAGACCCAGCGGGCGGGGAGCTGTTTTTT.

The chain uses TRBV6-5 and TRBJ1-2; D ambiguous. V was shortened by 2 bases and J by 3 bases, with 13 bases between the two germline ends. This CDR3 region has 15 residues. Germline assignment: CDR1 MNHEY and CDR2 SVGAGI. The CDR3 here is CASSYRPYGDYGYTF. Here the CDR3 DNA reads TGTGCCAGCAGTTACCGCCCATATGGGGACTATGGCTACACCTTC.

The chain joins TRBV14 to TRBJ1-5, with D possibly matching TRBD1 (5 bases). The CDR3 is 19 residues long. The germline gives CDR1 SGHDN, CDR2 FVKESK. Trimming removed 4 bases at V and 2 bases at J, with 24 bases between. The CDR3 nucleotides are TGTGCCAGCAGCCTACCGACGGGGTGGAGGGGAAATGGCAATCAGCCCCAGCATTTT. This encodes CASSLPTGWRGNGNQPQHF.

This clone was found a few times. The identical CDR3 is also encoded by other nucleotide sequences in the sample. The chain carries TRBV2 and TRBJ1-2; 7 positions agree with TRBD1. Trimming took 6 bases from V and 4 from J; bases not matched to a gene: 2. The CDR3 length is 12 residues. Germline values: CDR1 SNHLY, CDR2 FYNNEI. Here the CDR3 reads CASSRDSYGYTF. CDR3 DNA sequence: TGTGCCAGCAGCCGGGACAGCTATGGCTACACCTTC.

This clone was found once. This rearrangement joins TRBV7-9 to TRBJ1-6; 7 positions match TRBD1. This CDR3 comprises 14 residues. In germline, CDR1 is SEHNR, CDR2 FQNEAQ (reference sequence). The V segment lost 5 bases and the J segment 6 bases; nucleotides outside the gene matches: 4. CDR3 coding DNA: TGTGCCAGCAGCCCTGGGACAGCTAATTCACCCCTCCACTTT. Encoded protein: CASSPGTANSPLHF.

The CDR3 coding sequence is TGTGCCAGCAATCGAGGCAGCGTAAACACCGGGGAGCTGTTTTTT. Encoded protein: CASNRGSVNTGELFF. The chain couples TRBV6-1 to TRBJ2-2; D not certain. Trimming removed 7 bases at V and 2 bases at J, with 14 bases between. The CDR3 contains 15 residues. Per the germline V gene, CDR1 is MNHNS and CDR2 is SASEGT.

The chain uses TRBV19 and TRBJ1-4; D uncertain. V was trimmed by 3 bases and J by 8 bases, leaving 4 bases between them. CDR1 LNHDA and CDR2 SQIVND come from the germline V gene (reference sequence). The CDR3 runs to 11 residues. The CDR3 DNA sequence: TGTGCCAGTAGTATCCGGGAAAAACTGTTTTTT. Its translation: CASSIREKLFF.